This TCR beta chain was identified during a study of tumor-infiltrating lymphocytes in primary liver carcinoma. The study co-extracted DNA and RNA from around 20-30 mg of unsorted bulk tissue. The CDR3 is made up of 15 amino acids. The V gene's germline CDR1 is SGHNT and CDR2 YENEEA. The ends lost 5 bases at V and 8 bases at J; junction bases unmatched: 10. With regard to this clonotype: The CDR3 carries no conserved terminal phenylalanine or tryptophan, so it likely arises from a read error.

A primer in the constant region served to generate TCR beta cDNA from 450 to 650 ng of total RNA. Three nested multiplex PCR rounds, a slightly modified ARM-PCR method, built the TCR beta libraries. With TRBV1-TRBV30 forward primers and a C-beta reverse primer, the first two PCR rounds were run for about 10 cycles each. TCRdb re-analysed the multiplex PCR reads in MiXCR, keeping a single row per CDR3 protein. The sample lists some 20,000 distinct CDR3 sequences; 79% were seen once. The clonotype originates from a woman aged 25-40 years with primary liver carcinoma and hepatitis B virus infection. J is TRBJ2-1 and V is TRBV11-3; 9 nucleotides match TRBD2. Sample: liver tumor tissue from sampling region 4. Regarding subset: tumor region T4, right-lateral pole. CDR3 region: CASSRLAVVGYEQFI. CDR3 coding DNA: TGTGCCAGCAGCCGACTAGCGGTGGTGGGGTATGAGCAGTTCATC.